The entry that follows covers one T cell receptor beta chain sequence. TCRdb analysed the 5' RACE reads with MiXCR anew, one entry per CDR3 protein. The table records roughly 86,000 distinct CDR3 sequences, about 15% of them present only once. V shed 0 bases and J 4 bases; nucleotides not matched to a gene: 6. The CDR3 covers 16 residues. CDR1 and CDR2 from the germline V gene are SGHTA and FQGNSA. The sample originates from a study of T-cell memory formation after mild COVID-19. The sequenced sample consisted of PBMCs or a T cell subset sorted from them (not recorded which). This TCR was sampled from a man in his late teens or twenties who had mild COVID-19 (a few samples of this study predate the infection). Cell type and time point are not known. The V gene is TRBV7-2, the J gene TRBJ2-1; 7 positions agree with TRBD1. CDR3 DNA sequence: TGTGCCAGCAGCTTAGCGCTACAGGGGTATTACAATGAGCAGTTCTTC. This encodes CASSLALQGYYNEQFF.